The T cell receptor (beta chain) described here comes from a study of blood T cell repertoires in COVID-19. Germline V gene data show CDR1 as SEHNR and CDR2 as FQNEAQ (reference sequence). Trimming removed 4 bases from V and 0 bases from J, with 9 bases in between. This CDR3 region has 14 residues. Sequencing used immunoSEQ multiplex PCR; TCRdb keeps in-frame clones, though not all of them. The sample yields about 300,000 clones, over 75% seen once. As for this clone: The same CDR3 is also encoded by other DNA sequences in this sample.

This TCR was recovered from a young man who had recovered from COVID-19. The sequenced material came from PBMCs or T cells enriched from blood (not recorded which). The chain couples TRBV7-9 to TRBJ1-1, with D possibly matching TRBD1 (5 bases). The CDR3 sequence is CASSSQGLNTEAFF. CDR3 DNA sequence: TGTGCCAGCAGCTCGCAGGGCCTGAACACTGAAGCTTTCTTT.